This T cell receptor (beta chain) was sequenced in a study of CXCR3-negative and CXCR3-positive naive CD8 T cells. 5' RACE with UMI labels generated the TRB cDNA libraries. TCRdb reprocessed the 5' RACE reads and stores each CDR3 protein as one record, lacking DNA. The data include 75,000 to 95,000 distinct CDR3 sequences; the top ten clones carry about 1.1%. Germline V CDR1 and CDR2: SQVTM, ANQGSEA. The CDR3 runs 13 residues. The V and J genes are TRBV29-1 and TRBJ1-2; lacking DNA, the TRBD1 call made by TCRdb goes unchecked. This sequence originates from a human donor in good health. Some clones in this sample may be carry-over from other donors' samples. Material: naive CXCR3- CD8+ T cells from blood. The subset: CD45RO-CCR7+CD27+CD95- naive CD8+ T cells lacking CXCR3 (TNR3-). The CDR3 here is CSVAGQDPNGYTF.